This T cell receptor beta chain was recovered during a study of beta chain features in type 1 diabetes. Study results and limitations: Naive, central memory and Treg TCRB repertoires seemed to resemble each other more closely in patients than they did in healthy donors. Reduced insertions and increased deletions marked VDJ junctions in type 1 diabetes patients. Moderate yet significant TCRB CDR3 shortening was seen in Type 1 diabetes patients in all four CD4+ subsets.

Notes on this clone: Antigen unknown.

By way of CD45RO/CCR7/CD25/CD127/CD95/CD27, the CD4+ regulatory, stem cell-like memory, central memory and naive cells were sorted. Purities in excess of 95% were seen in all sorted populations. The authors reverse transcribed all of the isolated RNA, so sequencing captured expressed TCRB transcripts. TCRdb's copy holds only in-frame clones and misses some; the assay was immunoSEQ multiplex PCR. The sample lists approximately 170,000 clones, approximately 7.8% occurring once. This CDR3 has 16 amino acids. V shed 5 bases, J shed 6 bases, and the junction held 13 bases outside the gene matches. CDR1 SEHNR and CDR2 FQNEAQ come from the germline V gene (reference sequence).

The clonotype was recovered from a woman in her forties with type 1 diabetes. The genes are TRBV7-9 and TRBJ2-1; 7 bases line up with TRBD2. Specimen: central memory CD4+ T cells from blood. This CDR3 is CASSPTGSGTLNEQFF. The CDR3 bases are TGTGCCAGCAGCCCGACGGGAAGCGGGACTCTCAATGAGCAGTTCTTC.